This T cell receptor (beta chain) was retrieved from a study of cytomegalovirus exposure and HLA in healthy donors. Nominally healthy donors provided the samples, though records likely missed some immune exposures. Findings and caveats of the study: Later on, an analysis tied approximately 15,000 TCR beta sequences to HLA alleles at 0.05 false discovery rate.

A note on this clone: Antigen specificity is unknown.

Germline lookup yields CDR1 SGHRS and CDR2 YFSETQ. The CDR3 loop spans 14 amino acids. Germline trimming cut 3 bases from V and 8 bases from J; bases unmatched to any gene: 8. Vbeta (60) and Jbeta (13) primers were used in the PCR. Assay used: immunoSEQ multiplex PCR; TCRdb lists only in-frame clones, some missing. The table lists 110,000 to 150,000 clones, approximately 70% of them singletons. The TCR sequence derives from a woman in her 30s in good health and CMV-seronegative. Material for sequencing was PBMCs. The J gene is TRBJ2-1, the V gene TRBV5-1, with 7 bases that match TRBD1. The CDR3, as DNA: TGCGCCAGCAGCTACAGGACAGGTCCCTATGAGCAGTTCTTC. Its protein product is CASSYRTGPYEQFF.